This T cell receptor beta chain derives from a study of T cells in Graves' hyperthyroidism and ophthalmopathy. Amplified TCR beta CDR3 regions derived from RNA transcripts. TCR CDR3 underwent first-round RT-PCR with the HTBI primer set. MiXCR, run by TCRdb on the multiplex PCR reads, gives a single entry per CDR3 protein. The sample contains about 640,000 distinct CDR3 sequences, under 25% of which appear only once. This clonotype was counted a few times. CDR3 length: 18 amino acids. After removal of 1 base from V and 1 base from J, the junction contained 10 bases not matched to a gene. Germline V gene sequence: CDR1 DFQATT, CDR2 SNEGSKA (reference sequence). Active moderate-to-severe ophthalmopathy, Clinical Activity Score at least 3, NOSPECS at least 4, under 3 months' duration. Not enrolled were patients with uncontrolled infection, other autoimmune disease, pregnancy or lactation. It was around 11 ml of fresh peripheral blood that supplied the PBMCs.

This receptor was identified in a man in his thirties or forties with Graves' ophthalmopathy. The sample taken for sequencing was blood. This rearrangement joins TRBV20-1 to TRBJ2-6, with 7 nucleotides matching TRBD1. The CDR3 protein is CSARATTGLGSGANVLTF. The CDR3 region has the DNA TGCAGTGCTAGAGCTACGACAGGGCTGGGTTCTGGGGCCAACGTCCTGACTTTC.